Included here is one T cell receptor (beta chain) sequence, with context. As yet, its antigen is unknown. The sample comes from a study of shared clonotypes between healthy human individuals. Study-level results: Clonotypes that were shared across a handful of donors made up around 5% of naive CD4 clonotypes.

Germline CDR1 reads LGHNA; CDR2 reads YNFKEQ. With 5 bases clipped from V and 0 bases from J, the junction kept 9 bases outside the gene matches. This CDR3 comprises 16 residues. Data came from immunoSEQ multiplex PCR; TCRdb stores just in-frame clones and leaves some out. Here the sample spans 70,000 to 95,000 clones, 62% being singletons. Sequenced input: memory CD8+ T cells sorted from blood. Subset defined: CD45RO+ cells pooled with CCR7-negative TemRA cells. The source of this sequence is a young man in good health. This chain links TRBV4-2 with TRBJ1-1, with 7 bases aligning to TRBD1. The CDR3 DNA sequence: TGTGCCAGCAGCTTATTAGGGGGCACCATGAACACTGAAGCTTTCTTT. Its protein is CASSLLGGTMNTEAFF.